The clone carrying this T cell receptor beta chain was counted many times. Its antigen is not known. The sample belongs to a study of spatial heterogeneity in lung cancer. Study-level points and caveats: Expanded intratumoral alpha and beta TCR counts tracked tumor mutation counts.

Time point reported: sample taken at primary tumor resection. Unsorted tumor, nontumor lung tissue or cryopreserved PBMC supplied the whole RNA. V lost 0 bases to trimming and J lost 8 bases, with 13 bases between them. The CDR3 is made up of 15 amino acids. In germline, CDR1 is MGHRA, CDR2 YSYEKL. A unique molecular identifier was carried by every single TCR cDNA molecule. TCRdb independently ran MiXCR on the 5' RACE reads; one entry per CDR3 protein. The sample records about 20,000 distinct CDR3 sequences, around 2.8% being singletons. The specimen comprised lung tumor tissue, sampled at surgery. The rearrangement joins TRBV4-1 to TRBJ1-4; a possible D gene is TRBD1 (5 bases). The clonotype comes from a male donor with early-stage non-small cell lung cancer. The CDR3: CASSQDSRDGEKLFF. The CDR3, as DNA: TGCGCCAGCAGCCAAGATTCCCGGGACGGGGAAAAACTGTTTTTT.